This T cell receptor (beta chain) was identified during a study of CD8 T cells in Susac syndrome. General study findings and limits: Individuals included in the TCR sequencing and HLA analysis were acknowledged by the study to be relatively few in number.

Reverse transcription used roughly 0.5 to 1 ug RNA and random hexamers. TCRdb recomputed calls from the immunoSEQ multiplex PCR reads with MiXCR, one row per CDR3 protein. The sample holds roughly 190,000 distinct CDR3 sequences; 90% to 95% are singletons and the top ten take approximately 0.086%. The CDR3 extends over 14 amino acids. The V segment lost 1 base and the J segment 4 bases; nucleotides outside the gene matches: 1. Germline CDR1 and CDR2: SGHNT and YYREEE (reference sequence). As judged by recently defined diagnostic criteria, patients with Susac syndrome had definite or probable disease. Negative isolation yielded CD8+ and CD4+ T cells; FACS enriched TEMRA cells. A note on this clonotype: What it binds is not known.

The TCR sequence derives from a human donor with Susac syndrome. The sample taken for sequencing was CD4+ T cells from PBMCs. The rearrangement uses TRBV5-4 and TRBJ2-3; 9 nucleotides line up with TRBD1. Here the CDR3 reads CASSLRTGADTQYF. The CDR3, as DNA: TGTGCCAGCAGCTTGAGGACAGGGGCAGATACGCAGTATTTT. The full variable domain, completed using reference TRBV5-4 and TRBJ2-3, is ETGVTQSPTHLIKTRGQQVTLRCSSQSGHNTVSWYQQALGQGPQFIFQYYREEENGRGNFPPRFSGLQFPNYSSELNVNALELDDSALYLCASSLRTGADTQYFGPGTRLTVL.